The 20 T cell receptor beta chains in this list originate from one sample, sequenced in a study of cytomegalovirus exposure and HLA in healthy donors. Some clones are missing from TCRdb's copy, which holds only in-frame ones; the method was immunoSEQ multiplex PCR. This table holds roughly 56,000 clones, just under 95% found once. What was sequenced was PBMCs. These receptors originate from a man aged 18 to 29 in good health and CMV-seronegative.

This sequence joins TRBV7-2 and TRBJ2-1; possibly TRBD2 for D (7 bases). The CDR3 is 16 residues long. Deletions cut 1 base from V and 5 bases from J, with 15 bases between. The germline CDR1 and CDR2 sequences are SGHTA and FQGNSA. CDR3 sequence reads: CASSLVGGARNNEQFF. CDR3 sequence (DNA): TGTGCCAGCAGCTTAGTAGGGGGGGCGCGTAACAATGAGCAGTTCTTC.

J is TRBJ1-1 and V is TRBV11-2; D is unresolved. CDR3 length: 13 residues. Trimming left V 3 bases short and J 1 base short, with 6 bases between. Looked up from germline, CDR1 is SGHAT and CDR2 is FQNNGV. This chain's CDR3 is CASSFGRNTEAFF. The CDR3, as DNA: TGTGCCAGCAGCTTCGGGAGGAACACTGAAGCTTTCTTT.

This chain connects TRBV6-5 to TRBJ2-1; no firm D call. Trimming pared 6 bases from V and 0 bases from J, leaving 12 bases between. Per germline, CDR1 MNHEY and CDR2 SVGAGI. The length of the CDR3 is 15 residues. CDR3 DNA: TGTGCCAGCAGACCCACTATGAGCTCCTACAATGAGCAGTTCTTC. It codes for CASRPTMSSYNEQFF.

This clone was found a few times. The gene calls are TRBV27 and TRBJ1-1; 8 bases align to TRBD1. V dropped 8 bases and J dropped 4; count of bases not matched to a gene: 6. The CDR3 covers 13 residues. The germline V gene encodes CDR1 MNHEY and CDR2 SMNVEV (reference sequence). Here the CDR3 reads CASGQGLITEAFF. In DNA, the CDR3 is TGTGCCAGCGGACAGGGCCTGATCACTGAAGCTTTCTTT.

The rearrangement links TRBV5-1 to TRBJ1-2, with 9 bases fitting TRBD1. The trim removed 0 bases at V and 5 bases at J, leaving 8 bases unmatched. This CDR3 has 16 amino acids. CDR1 is SGHRS and CDR2 is YFSETQ in the germline V gene. The CDR3 sequence is CASSLAGPDRGYGYTF. CDR3 bases: TGCGCCAGCAGCTTGGCCGGCCCGGACAGGGGTTATGGCTACACCTTC.

V and J are TRBV15 and TRBJ2-2; a possible D gene is TRBD2 (5 bases). Germline loops: CDR1 LNHNV, CDR2 YYDKDF (reference sequence). V lost 0 bases, J lost 0 bases, and 11 bases lay in between. This CDR3 contains 17 residues. In DNA form, the CDR3 reads TGTGCCACCAGCAGAGACAGCGGACGGGCGAACACCGGGGAGCTGTTTTTT. It is translated as CATSRDSGRANTGELFF.

This chain connects TRBV2 to TRBJ2-1; D unclear. Germline V gene data show CDR1 as SNHLY and CDR2 as FYNNEI. The CDR3 runs to 15 residues. V was clipped by 5 bases and J by 0 bases, with 11 bases between them. The CDR3: CASSNEASSYNEQFF. The CDR3 nucleotides read TGTGCCAGCAGTAATGAGGCTAGCTCCTACAATGAGCAGTTCTTC.

The rearrangement joins TRBV11-2 to TRBJ2-1; D unclear. Trimming took 6 bases from V and 0 from J, leaving 9 bases between them. There are 14 residues in the CDR3. CDR1 is SGHAT and CDR2 is FQNNGV in the germline V gene. CDR3 protein: CASRTESSYNEQFF. As DNA, the CDR3 is TGTGCCAGCAGGACGGAGAGCTCCTACAATGAGCAGTTCTTC. The entire variable domain, with the rest obtained from reference TRBV11-2 and TRBJ2-1, is as follows: EAGVAQSPRYKIIEKRQSVAFWCNPISGHATLYWYQQILGQGPKLLIQFQNNGVVDDSQLPKDRFSAERLKGVDSTLKIQPAKLEDSAVYLCASRTESSYNEQFFGPGTRLTVL.

The chain has TRBV27 and TRBJ2-1, with D maybe TRBD2 (5 bases). The CDR3 is made up of 16 amino acids. Germline V gene sequence: CDR1 MNHEY, CDR2 SMNVEV (reference sequence). The ends were cut back, 7 bases at V and 2 bases at J, with 18 bases in the middle. The CDR3 coding sequence is TGTGCCAGCAAACGGGCCGGGAATCGAGCCTACAATGAGCAGTTCTTC. Translated, it gives CASKRAGNRAYNEQFF.

The rearrangement joins TRBV5-1 to TRBJ1-1; no clear D gene. V lost 3 bases and J 4 bases, leaving 13 bases between the germline ends. Germline CDR1 and CDR2: SGHRS and YFSETQ. The CDR3 has 14 residues. The DNA for the CDR3 is TGCGCCAGCAGCTGGGCGGGAGAGGGCACTGAAGCTTTCTTT. This gives the protein CASSWAGEGTEAFF.

The chain carries TRBV5-1 and TRBJ2-3; no firm D call. Trimming took 0 bases from V and 2 from J, leaving 7 bases between them. The CDR3 loop spans 14 amino acids. The germline V gene encodes CDR1 SGHRS and CDR2 YFSETQ. CDR3 in DNA: TGCGCCAGCAGCTTGGATTCTGTCACAGATACGCAGTATTTT. Translated, it gives CASSLDSVTDTQYF.

The chain carries TRBV7-9 and TRBJ1-2; a possible D gene is TRBD1 (5 bases). Per the germline V gene, CDR1 is SEHNR and CDR2 is FQNEAQ (reference sequence). This CDR3 has 15 residues. Trimming shortened V by 2 bases and J by 5 bases, and 15 bases separated the two germline ends. The CDR3 bases are TGTGCCAGCAGCTTATCAGCGGGGCCGCCATATGGCTACACCTTC. Translated, it gives CASSLSAGPPYGYTF.

This sequence joins TRBV7-8 and TRBJ2-5; D might be TRBD1 (6 bases). The CDR3 is 15 residues long. Germline V gene sequence: CDR1 SGHVS, CDR2 FQNEAQ. Trimming shortened V by 2 bases and J by 2 bases, and 12 bases separated the two germline ends. The CDR3: CASSLKTGGQETQYF. CDR3 coding DNA: TGTGCCAGCAGCTTAAAGACAGGCGGACAAGAGACCCAGTACTTC.

This clone was picked up a small number of times. The CDR3 coding sequence is TGTGCCAGCAAGGGAGGCAGCGATGGCTACACCTTC. This sequence encodes CASKGGSDGYTF. V usage is TRBV6-5 and J usage is TRBJ1-2; unclear D gene. The CDR3 sequence is 12 residues long. With 7 bases removed from V and 6 bases from J, the gap between germline ends came to 12 bases. Germline CDR1 is MNHEY and CDR2 is SVGAGI.

This chain connects TRBV7-2 to TRBJ1-1; D may be TRBD1 (6 bases). The CDR3 is 16 residues long. CDR1 and CDR2 from the germline V gene are SGHTA and FQGNSA. Deletions cut 5 bases from V and 3 bases from J, with 19 bases between. The CDR3 sequence is CASSRAGAGVDTEAFF. CDR3 in DNA: TGTGCCAGCAGCCGAGCGGGGGCAGGGGTGGACACTGAAGCTTTCTTT.

The chain uses TRBV28 and TRBJ2-7, with D maybe TRBD1 (5 bases). This CDR3 is 13 amino acids long. The germline V gene has CDR1 MDHEN and CDR2 SYDVKM. V lost 4 bases, J lost 0 bases, and 7 bases lay in between. As DNA, the CDR3 is TGTGCCAGCAGTTACGACAGCTCCTACGAGCAGTACTTC. It yields the protein CASSYDSSYEQYF.

V is TRBV4-1 and J is TRBJ2-7, with 11 bases fitting TRBD2. This CDR3 comprises 15 residues. V shed 4 bases, J shed 2 bases, and the junction held 4 bases outside the gene matches. Germline V gives CDR1 MGHRA, CDR2 YSYEKL. CDR3 loop: CASSLGLAGTYEQYF. For the CDR3, the DNA is TGCGCCAGCAGCCTTGGACTAGCGGGCACCTACGAGCAGTACTTC.

The rearrangement links TRBV5-1 to TRBJ2-3, with D possibly TRBD2 on 6 matching bases. Germline lookup yields CDR1 SGHRS and CDR2 YFSETQ. The CDR3 runs 15 residues. Trimming shortened V by 6 bases and J by 3 bases, and 17 bases separated the two germline ends. The CDR3 here is CASKRSPGGTDTQYF. CDR3 bases: TGCGCCAGCAAACGTTCGCCAGGAGGGACAGATACGCAGTATTTT.

This clone was detected once. The V gene is TRBV7-2, the J gene TRBJ2-7; a weak D match, TRBD2 (5 bases). CDR1 is SGHTA, CDR2 FQGNSA, per germline. CDR3 size: 15 residues. Trimming took 3 bases from V and 0 from J, leaving 12 bases between them. The CDR3 bases are TGTGCCAGCAGCTTGGGTCGGGAAAGCTCCTACGAGCAGTACTTC. Encoded protein: CASSLGRESSYEQYF.

The chain carries TRBV25-1 and TRBJ2-7; a weak D match, TRBD1 (6 bases). The CDR3 length is 14 residues. The V gene's germline CDR1 is MGHDK and CDR2 SYGVNS. The V end was cut by 6 bases, the J end by 5 bases, with 17 bases between. This CDR3 reads CASRDSVGDNEQYF. For the CDR3, the DNA is TGTGCCAGCAGGGATAGCGTTGGGGACAACGAGCAGTACTTC.